These 6 T cell receptor beta chains were sequenced from one sample in a study of cytomegalovirus exposure and HLA in healthy donors. Generated by immunoSEQ multiplex PCR, the TCRdb table keeps only in-frame clones and is missing some. The table lists about 120,000 clones, 89% of them singletons. The sample taken for sequencing was PBMCs. The receptors were sampled from a young woman in good health and CMV-seronegative.

The rearrangement joins TRBV28 to TRBJ1-2; 7 bases agree with TRBD1. V dropped 5 bases and J dropped 4; count of bases not matched to a gene: 4. Germline values: CDR1 MDHEN, CDR2 SYDVKM. The CDR3 consists of 13 residues. CDR3 protein: CASSQGQSYGYTF. The CDR3 DNA follows: TGTGCCAGCAGTCAGGGACAGTCCTATGGCTACACCTTC.

The chain carries TRBV7-6 and TRBJ1-3, with 9 bases lining up with TRBD1. Unmatched junction bases numbered 12, after V lost 5 bases and J lost 1 base. Germline CDR1 reads SGHVS; CDR2 reads FNYEAQ. The CDR3 has 18 amino acids. The CDR3 coding sequence is TGTGCCAGCAGCCGCATGGGGGACAGGGCTTTTTCTGGAAACACCATATATTTT. The encoded protein is CASSRMGDRAFSGNTIYF. Filled out from reference TRBV7-6 and TRBJ1-3, the complete variable domain reads GAGVSQSPRYKVTKRGQDVALRCDPISGHVSLYWYRQALGQGPEFLTYFNYEAQQDKSGLPNDRFSAERPEGSISTLTIQRTEQRDSAMYRCASSRMGDRAFSGNTIYFGEGSWLTVV.

The V call is TRBV6-6, the J call TRBJ2-1; D is uncertain. Germline loops: CDR1 MNHNY, CDR2 SVGAGI (reference sequence). Between the trimmed V and J ends, which lost 8 bases and 0 bases, there was a span of 8 bases. CDR3 length: 13 amino acids. The CDR3 DNA reads TGTGCCAGCTCTCCAGTCTCCTACAATGAGCAGTTCTTC. This gives the protein CASSPVSYNEQFF.

The rearrangement links TRBV2 to TRBJ2-3; D not certain. The CDR3 has 13 residues. The V gene's germline CDR1 is SNHLY and CDR2 FYNNEI. The V gene lost 4 bases and the J gene lost 3 bases, with 8 bases spanning the gap. The CDR3 spells CASSGEFTDTQYF. The CDR3 region has the DNA TGTGCCAGCAGTGGAGAGTTTACAGATACGCAGTATTTT.

CDR3 nucleotide sequence: TGTGCCAGCAAACAATTTAGCAATCAGCCCCAGCATTTT. Protein: CASKQFSNQPQHF. V and J are TRBV6-1 and TRBJ1-5; D ambiguous. Per the germline V gene, CDR1 is MNHNS and CDR2 is SASEGT. There are 13 residues in the CDR3. V dropped 7 bases and J dropped 0 bases, with 7 bases sitting between them.

V is TRBV6-5 and J is TRBJ2-7, with TRBD1 matching 8 bases. This CDR3 has 15 amino acids. With V trimmed by 6 bases and J by 3 bases, 10 bases remained unmatched. CDR1 MNHEY and CDR2 SVGAGI come from the germline V gene. This CDR3 is CASRRSGQGLYEQYF. The CDR3 DNA is TGTGCCAGCAGAAGATCTGGACAGGGTCTCTACGAGCAGTACTTC.